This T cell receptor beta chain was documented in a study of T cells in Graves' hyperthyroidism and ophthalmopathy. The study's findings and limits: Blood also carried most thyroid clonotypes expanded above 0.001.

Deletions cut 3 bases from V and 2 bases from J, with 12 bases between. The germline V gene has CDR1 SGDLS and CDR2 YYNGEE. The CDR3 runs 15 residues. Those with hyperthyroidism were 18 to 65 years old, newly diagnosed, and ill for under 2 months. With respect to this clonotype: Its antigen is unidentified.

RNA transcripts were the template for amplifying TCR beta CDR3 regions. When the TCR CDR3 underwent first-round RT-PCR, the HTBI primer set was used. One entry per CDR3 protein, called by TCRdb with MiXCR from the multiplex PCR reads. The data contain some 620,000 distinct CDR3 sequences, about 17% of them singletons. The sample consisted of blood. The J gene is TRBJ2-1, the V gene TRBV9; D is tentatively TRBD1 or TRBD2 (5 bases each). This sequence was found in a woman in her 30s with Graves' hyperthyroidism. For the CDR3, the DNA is TGTGCCAGCAGCGCTCGGGACGCTCCCTACAATGAGCAGTTCTTC. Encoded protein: CASSARDAPYNEQFF.